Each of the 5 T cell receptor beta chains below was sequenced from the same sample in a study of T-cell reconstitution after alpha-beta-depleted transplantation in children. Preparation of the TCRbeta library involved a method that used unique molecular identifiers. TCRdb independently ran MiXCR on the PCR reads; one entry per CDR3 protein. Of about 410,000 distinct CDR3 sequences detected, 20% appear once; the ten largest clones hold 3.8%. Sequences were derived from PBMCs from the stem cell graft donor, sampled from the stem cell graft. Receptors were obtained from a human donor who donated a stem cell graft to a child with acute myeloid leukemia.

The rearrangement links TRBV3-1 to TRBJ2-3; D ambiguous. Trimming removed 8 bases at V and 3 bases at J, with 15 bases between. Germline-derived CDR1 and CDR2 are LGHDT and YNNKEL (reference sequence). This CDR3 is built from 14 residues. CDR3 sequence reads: CASATTGPTDTQYF. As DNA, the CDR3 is TGTGCCAGCGCAACGACCGGCCCGACAGATACGCAGTATTTT.

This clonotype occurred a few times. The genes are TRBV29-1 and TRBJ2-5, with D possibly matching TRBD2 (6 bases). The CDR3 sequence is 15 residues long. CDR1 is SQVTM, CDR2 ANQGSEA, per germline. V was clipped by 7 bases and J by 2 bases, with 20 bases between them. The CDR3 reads CSAPDAEGTQETQYF. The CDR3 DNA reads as TGCAGCGCCCCAGACGCAGAAGGGACTCAAGAGACCCAGTACTTC.

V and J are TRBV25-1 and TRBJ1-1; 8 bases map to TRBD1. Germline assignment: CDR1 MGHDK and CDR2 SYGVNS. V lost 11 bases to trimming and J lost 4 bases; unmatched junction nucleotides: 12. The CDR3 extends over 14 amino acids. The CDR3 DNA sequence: TGTGCCGTCGGGCTGGACAGGGAGCCCACTGAAGCTTTCTTT. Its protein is CAVGLDREPTEAFF.

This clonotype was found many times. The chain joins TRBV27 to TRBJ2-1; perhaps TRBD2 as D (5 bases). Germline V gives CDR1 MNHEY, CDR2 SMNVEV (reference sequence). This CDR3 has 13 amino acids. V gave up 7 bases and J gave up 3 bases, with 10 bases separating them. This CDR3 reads CASTGVNYNEQFF. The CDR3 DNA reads TGTGCCAGCACCGGGGTCAACTACAATGAGCAGTTCTTC.

CDR3 DNA: TGCGCCAGCAGCTTGGCCGCAGGGTTAACCTACAATGAGCAGTTCTTC. This codes for CASSLAAGLTYNEQFF. The chain is built from TRBV5-1 and TRBJ2-1, with TRBD1 as a possible D gene (5 bases). The CDR3 consists of 16 residues. Germline V lookup: CDR1 SGHRS, CDR2 YFSETQ. Trimming pared 0 bases from V and 2 bases from J, leaving 12 bases between.